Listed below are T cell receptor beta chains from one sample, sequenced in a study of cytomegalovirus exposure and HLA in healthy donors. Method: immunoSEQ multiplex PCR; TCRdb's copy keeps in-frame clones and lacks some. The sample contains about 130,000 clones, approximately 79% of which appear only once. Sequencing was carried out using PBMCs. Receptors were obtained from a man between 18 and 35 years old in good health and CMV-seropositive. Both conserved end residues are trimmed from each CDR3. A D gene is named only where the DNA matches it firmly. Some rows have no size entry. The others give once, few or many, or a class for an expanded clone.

CDR3: ASSPRLAGGSTDTQY; J: TRBJ2-3; size: .; D: TRBD2; V: TRBV18
CDR3: ASSLQGLAGNEQF; J: TRBJ2-1; size: once; D: TRBD2; V: TRBV7-3
CDR3: ASSFQGWSNQPQH; J: TRBJ1-5; size: .; D: .; V: TRBV5-8
CDR3: ASSQVNSGSWADTQY; J: TRBJ2-3; size: .; D: TRBD2; V: TRBV4-3
CDR3: ASSPTPGSGANVLT; J: TRBJ2-6; size: once; D: .; V: TRBV27
CDR3: ASSQLQGAGQPQH; J: TRBJ1-5; size: .; D: TRBD1; V: TRBV6-5
CDR3: ASSQRGQGANYGYT; J: TRBJ1-2; size: .; D: .; V: TRBV4-2
CDR3: ASSLQGFSGNTIY; J: TRBJ1-3; size: .; D: .; V: TRBV7-9
CDR3: ASSSTGVGEKLF; J: TRBJ1-4; size: .; D: TRBD1; V: TRBV28
CDR3: AWSVRDKTRNT; J: TRBJ1-2; size: .; D: .; V: TRBV30
CDR3: ASSQEVVRASNQPQH; J: TRBJ1-5; size: .; D: .; V: TRBV4-1
CDR3: ASNPWTSYNEQF; J: TRBJ2-1; size: .; D: TRBD2; V: TRBV6-6
CDR3: ASLRWDRESATF; J: TRBJ1-1; size: few; D: TRBD1; V: TRBV28
CDR3: ASSTQGAGNIQY; J: TRBJ2-4; size: .; D: TRBD1; V: TRBV7-6
CDR3: ASSGGLAATDTQY; J: TRBJ2-3; size: .; D: TRBD2; V: TRBV5-1
CDR3: ASTQTGENTEAF; J: TRBJ1-1; size: .; D: TRBD1; V: TRBV19
CDR3: ASSSITGAAGNYGYT; J: TRBJ1-2; size: .; D: TRBD1; V: TRBV5-1
CDR3: ASSIGVSSDTQY; J: TRBJ2-3; size: .; D: .; V: TRBV6-5
CDR3: ASTPDRAYNEQF; J: TRBJ2-1; size: .; D: TRBD1; V: TRBV7-2
CDR3: ASSEDRGRLGYGYT; J: TRBJ1-2; size: .; D: TRBD1; V: TRBV7-9
CDR3: ASSLGGQGSNGYT; J: TRBJ1-2; size: once; D: TRBD1; V: TRBV7-2
CDR3: ASSKGFAGDTGELF; J: TRBJ2-2; size: .; D: .; V: TRBV21-1
CDR3: ASSHDRVSPLH; J: TRBJ1-6; size: .; D: TRBD1; V: TRBV4-1
CDR3: ASRQTSGRGNEQF; J: TRBJ2-1; size: once; D: TRBD2; V: TRBV5-1
CDR3: ASSPWGVDRGYYGYT; J: TRBJ1-2; size: .; D: TRBD1; V: TRBV27
CDR3: ASSRYWTSGGETQY; J: TRBJ2-5; size: .; D: .; V: TRBV5-6
CDR3: ASRDRANTGELF; J: TRBJ2-2; size: few; D: TRBD1; V: TRBV10-1
CDR3: ASSYSPENYGYT; J: TRBJ1-2; size: .; D: .; V: TRBV6-6
CDR3: ASSLGLAGPLSSYNEQF; J: TRBJ2-1; size: .; D: TRBD2; V: TRBV5-1
CDR3: ASSGGQGFPGANVLT; J: TRBJ2-6; size: .; D: TRBD1; V: TRBV18
CDR3: ASSSTGDAYEQY; J: TRBJ2-7; size: .; D: TRBD1; V: TRBV2
CDR3: ASSFLSYEQY; J: TRBJ2-7; size: .; D: .; V: TRBV28
CDR3: ASSVEGQGYEQY; J: TRBJ2-7; size: .; D: TRBD1; V: TRBV5-1
CDR3: ASSRPGQSDSPLH; J: TRBJ1-6; size: .; D: .; V: TRBV6-5
CDR3: ASSLGANQPQH; J: TRBJ1-5; size: .; D: .; V: TRBV7-9
CDR3: ASSPSREYEQF; J: TRBJ2-1; size: .; D: .; V: TRBV18
CDR3: ASSLGLAGGTYEQY; J: TRBJ2-7; size: .; D: TRBD2; V: TRBV7-6
CDR3: ASSEYVSEQF; J: TRBJ2-1; size: .; D: .; V: TRBV25-1
CDR3: ASSLGGRTDEQY; J: TRBJ2-7; size: .; D: .; V: TRBV5-6
CDR3: ASSPGQGFMNTEAF; J: TRBJ1-1; size: .; D: TRBD1; V: TRBV4-2
CDR3: ASSVIATGVKTQY; J: TRBJ2-5; size: .; D: .; V: TRBV25-1
CDR3: ASSGYREGWANEKLF; J: TRBJ1-4; size: .; D: .; V: TRBV7-6
CDR3: AISRGSGSRELF; J: TRBJ2-2; size: .; D: TRBD1; V: TRBV10-3
CDR3: ASWEGAGGYTDTQY; J: TRBJ2-3; size: .; D: TRBD2; V: TRBV6-1
CDR3: ASRGLGNQPQH; J: TRBJ1-5; size: .; D: .; V: TRBV6-1
CDR3: ASSDRGLSNEKLF; J: TRBJ1-4; size: .; D: .; V: TRBV25-1
CDR3: ATAPAPVSPQY; J: TRBJ2-5; size: .; D: .; V: TRBV6-5
CDR3: ASSMGLTSYEQY; J: TRBJ2-7; size: .; D: .; V: TRBV19
CDR3: ASNSGGLAGLTQY; J: TRBJ2-5; size: .; D: TRBD2; V: TRBV5-4
CDR3: ASSGTQAPRETQY; J: TRBJ2-5; size: .; D: .; V: TRBV18
CDR3: ASSLGPRSVENDYEQY; J: .; size: .; D: .; V: TRBV11-1
CDR3: ASSQDRGHTYEQY; J: TRBJ2-7; size: once; D: TRBD1; V: TRBV7-8
CDR3: ASSLAAGGNTIY; J: TRBJ1-3; size: .; D: .; V: TRBV5-1
CDR3: AWSWGTGVHEQY; J: TRBJ2-7; size: .; D: TRBD1; V: TRBV30
CDR3: ASSKQEGYNEQF; J: TRBJ2-1; size: .; D: .; V: TRBV5-4